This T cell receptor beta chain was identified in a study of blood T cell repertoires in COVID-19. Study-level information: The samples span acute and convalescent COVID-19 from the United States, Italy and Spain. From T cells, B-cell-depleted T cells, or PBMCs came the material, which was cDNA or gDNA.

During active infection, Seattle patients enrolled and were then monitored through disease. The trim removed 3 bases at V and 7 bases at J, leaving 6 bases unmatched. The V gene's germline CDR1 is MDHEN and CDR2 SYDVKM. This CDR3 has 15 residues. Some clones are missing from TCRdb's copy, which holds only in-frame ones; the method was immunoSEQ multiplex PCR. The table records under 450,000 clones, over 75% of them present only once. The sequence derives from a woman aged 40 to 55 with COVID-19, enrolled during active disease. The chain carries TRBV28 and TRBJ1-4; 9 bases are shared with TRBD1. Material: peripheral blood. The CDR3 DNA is TGTGCCAGCAGTTTCTCGGACAGGGGTGGTGAAAAACTGTTTTTT. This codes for CASSFSDRGGEKLFF.